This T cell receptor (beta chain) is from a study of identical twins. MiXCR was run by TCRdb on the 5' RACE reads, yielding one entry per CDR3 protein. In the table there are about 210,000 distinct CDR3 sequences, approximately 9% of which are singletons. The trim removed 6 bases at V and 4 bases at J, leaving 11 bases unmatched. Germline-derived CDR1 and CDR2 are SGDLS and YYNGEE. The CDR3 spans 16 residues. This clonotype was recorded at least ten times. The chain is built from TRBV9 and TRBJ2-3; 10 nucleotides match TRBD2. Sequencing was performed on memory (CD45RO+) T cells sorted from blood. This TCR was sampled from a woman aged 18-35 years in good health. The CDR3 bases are TGTGCCAGCACCCCCAGACCTAGCGGGGGTGCAGATACGCAGTATTTT. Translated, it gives CASTPRPSGGADTQYF. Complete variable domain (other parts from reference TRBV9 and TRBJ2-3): DSGVTQTPKHLITATGQRVTLRCSPRSGDLSVYWYQQSLDQGLQFLIQYYNGEERAKGNILERFSAQQFPDLHSELNLSSLELGDSALYFCASTPRPSGGADTQYFGPGTRLTVL.